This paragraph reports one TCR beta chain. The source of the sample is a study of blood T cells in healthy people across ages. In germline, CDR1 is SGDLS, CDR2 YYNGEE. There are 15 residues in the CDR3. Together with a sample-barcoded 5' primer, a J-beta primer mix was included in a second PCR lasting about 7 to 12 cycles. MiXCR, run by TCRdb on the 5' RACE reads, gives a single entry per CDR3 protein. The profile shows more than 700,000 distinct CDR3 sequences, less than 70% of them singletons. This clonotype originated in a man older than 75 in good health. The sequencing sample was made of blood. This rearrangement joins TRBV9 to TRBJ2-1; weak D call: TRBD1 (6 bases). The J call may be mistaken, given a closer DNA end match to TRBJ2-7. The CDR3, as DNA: TGTGCCAGCAGCCCCCAGGGGACCAAGACGGATGAGCAGTACTTC. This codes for CASSPQGTKTDEQYF.